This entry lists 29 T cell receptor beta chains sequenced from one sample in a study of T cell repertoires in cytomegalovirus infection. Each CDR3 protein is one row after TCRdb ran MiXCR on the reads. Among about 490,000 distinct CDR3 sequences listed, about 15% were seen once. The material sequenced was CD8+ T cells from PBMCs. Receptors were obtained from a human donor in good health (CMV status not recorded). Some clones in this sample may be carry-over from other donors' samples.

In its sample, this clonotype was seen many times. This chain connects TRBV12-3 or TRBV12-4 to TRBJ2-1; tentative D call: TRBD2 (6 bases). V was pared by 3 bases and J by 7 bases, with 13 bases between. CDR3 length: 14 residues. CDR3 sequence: CASSFASVWNEQFF. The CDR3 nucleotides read TGTGCCAGCAGTTTCGCTAGCGTGTGGAATGAGCAGTTCTTC.

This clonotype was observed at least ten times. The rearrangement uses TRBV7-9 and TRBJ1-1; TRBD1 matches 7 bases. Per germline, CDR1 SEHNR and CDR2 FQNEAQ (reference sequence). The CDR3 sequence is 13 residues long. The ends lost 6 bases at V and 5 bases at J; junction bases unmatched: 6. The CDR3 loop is CASSRQGTTEAFF. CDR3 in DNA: TGTGCCAGCAGTAGACAGGGTACTACTGAAGCTTTCTTT.

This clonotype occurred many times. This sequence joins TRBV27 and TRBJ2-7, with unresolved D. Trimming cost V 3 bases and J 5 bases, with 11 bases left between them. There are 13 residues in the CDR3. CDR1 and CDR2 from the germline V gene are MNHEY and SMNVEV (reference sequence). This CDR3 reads CASSLSGYDEQYF. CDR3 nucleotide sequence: TGTGCCAGCAGTTTGAGTGGGTACGACGAGCAGTACTTC.

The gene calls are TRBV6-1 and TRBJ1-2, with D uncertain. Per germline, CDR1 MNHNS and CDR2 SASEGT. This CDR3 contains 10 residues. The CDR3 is CGTWANGYTF. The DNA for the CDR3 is TGTGGAACCTGGGCAAATGGCTACACCTTC.

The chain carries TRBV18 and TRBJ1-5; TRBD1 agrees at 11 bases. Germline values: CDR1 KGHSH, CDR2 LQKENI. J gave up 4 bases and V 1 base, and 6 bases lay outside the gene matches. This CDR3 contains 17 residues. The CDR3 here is CASSPQRWDRGNQPQHF. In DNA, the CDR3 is TGTGCCAGCTCACCACAACGATGGGACAGGGGGAATCAGCCCCAGCATTTT. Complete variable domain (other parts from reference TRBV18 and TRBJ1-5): NAGVMQNPRHLVRRRGQEARLRCSPMKGHSHVYWYRQLPEEGLKFMVYLQKENIIDESGMPKERFSAEFPKEGPSILRIQQVVRGDSAAYFCASSPQRWDRGNQPQHFGDGTRLSIL.

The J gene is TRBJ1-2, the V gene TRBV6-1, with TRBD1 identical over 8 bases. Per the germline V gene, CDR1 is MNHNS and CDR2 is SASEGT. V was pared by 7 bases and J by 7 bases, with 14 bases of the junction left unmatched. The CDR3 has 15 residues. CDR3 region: CASKPERQGAFGYTF. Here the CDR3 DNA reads TGTGCCAGCAAACCCGAAAGGCAGGGGGCGTTTGGCTACACCTTC.

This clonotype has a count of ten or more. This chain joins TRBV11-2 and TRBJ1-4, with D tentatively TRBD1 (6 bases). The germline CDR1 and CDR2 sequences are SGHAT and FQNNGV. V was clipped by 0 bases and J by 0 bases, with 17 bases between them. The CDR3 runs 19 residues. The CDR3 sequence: CASSLDLRRTDATNEKLFF. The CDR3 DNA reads TGTGCCAGCAGCTTAGATCTAAGGCGGACAGATGCAACTAATGAAAAACTGTTTTTT.

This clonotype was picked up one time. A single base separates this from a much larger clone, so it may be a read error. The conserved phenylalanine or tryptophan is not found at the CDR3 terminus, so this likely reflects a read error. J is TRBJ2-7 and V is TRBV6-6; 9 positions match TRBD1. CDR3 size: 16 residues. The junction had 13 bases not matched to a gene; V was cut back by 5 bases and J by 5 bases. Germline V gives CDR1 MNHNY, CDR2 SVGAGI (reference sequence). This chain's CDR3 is CASSDSWGTGLHEQYL. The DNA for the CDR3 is TGTGCCAGCAGTGATTCGTGGGGGACAGGGTTACACGAGCAGTACTTA.

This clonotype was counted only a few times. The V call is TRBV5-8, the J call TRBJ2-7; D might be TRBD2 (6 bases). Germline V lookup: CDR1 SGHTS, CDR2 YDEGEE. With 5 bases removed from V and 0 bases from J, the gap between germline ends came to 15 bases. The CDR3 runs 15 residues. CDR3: CASSQQAGSSYEQYF. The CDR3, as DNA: TGTGCCAGCAGTCAACAAGCGGGTTCCTCCTACGAGCAGTACTTC.

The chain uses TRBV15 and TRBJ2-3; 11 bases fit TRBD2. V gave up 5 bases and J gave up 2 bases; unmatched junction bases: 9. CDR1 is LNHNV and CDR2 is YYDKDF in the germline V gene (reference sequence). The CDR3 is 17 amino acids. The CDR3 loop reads CATSSNGLAGVTDTQYF. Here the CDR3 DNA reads TGTGCCACCAGCTCCAACGGACTAGCGGGCGTCACAGATACGCAGTATTTT.

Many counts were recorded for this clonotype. CDR3 DNA: TGTGCCAGCAGCCGAGCCCCAGGGCACACTGAAGCTTTCTTT. It codes for CASSRAPGHTEAFF. The gene calls are TRBV7-4 and TRBJ1-1; maybe TRBD1 (5 bases). The V gene lost 5 bases and the J gene lost 3 bases, with 13 bases spanning the gap. From germline, CDR1 is SGHVT and CDR2 SQSDAQ. CDR3 size: 14 residues.

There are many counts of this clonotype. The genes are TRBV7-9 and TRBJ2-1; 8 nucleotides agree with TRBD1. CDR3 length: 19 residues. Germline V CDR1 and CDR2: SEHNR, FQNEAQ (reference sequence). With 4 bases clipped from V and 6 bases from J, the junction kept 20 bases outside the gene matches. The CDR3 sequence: CASSYYGQGNNRRVNEQFF. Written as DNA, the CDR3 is TGTGCCAGCAGCTACTATGGACAGGGTAATAATCGGCGGGTCAATGAGCAGTTCTTC.

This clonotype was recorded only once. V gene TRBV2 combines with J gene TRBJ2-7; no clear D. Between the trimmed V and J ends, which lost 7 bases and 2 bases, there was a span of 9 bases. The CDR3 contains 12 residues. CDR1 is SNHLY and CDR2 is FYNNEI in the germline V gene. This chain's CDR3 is CASKDSPYEQYF. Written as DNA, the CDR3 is TGTGCCAGCAAAGACTCCCCCTACGAGCAGTACTTC.

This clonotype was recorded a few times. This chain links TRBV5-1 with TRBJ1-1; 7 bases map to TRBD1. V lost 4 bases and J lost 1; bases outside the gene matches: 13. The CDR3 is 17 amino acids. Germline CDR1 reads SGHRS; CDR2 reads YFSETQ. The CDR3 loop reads CASSVSFPGQRNTEAFF. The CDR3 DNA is TGCGCCAGCAGCGTGTCCTTTCCGGGACAGAGGAACACTGAAGCTTTCTTT.

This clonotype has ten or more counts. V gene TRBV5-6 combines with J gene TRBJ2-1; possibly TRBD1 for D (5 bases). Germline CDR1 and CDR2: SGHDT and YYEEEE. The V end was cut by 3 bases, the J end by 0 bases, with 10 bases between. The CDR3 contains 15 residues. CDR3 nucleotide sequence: TGTGCCAGCAGCTCGGACATAAACTCCTACAATGAGCAGTTCTTC. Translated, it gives CASSSDINSYNEQFF.

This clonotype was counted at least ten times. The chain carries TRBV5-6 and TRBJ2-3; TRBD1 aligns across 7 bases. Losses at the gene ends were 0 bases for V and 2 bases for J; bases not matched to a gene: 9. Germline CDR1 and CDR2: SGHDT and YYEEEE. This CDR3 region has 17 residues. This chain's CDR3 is CASSLALQGWATDTQYF. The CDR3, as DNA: TGTGCCAGCAGCTTGGCCCTACAGGGGTGGGCCACAGATACGCAGTATTTT. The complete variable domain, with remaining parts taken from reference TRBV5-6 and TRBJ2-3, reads DAGVTQSPTHLIKTRGQQVTLRCSPKSGHDTVSWYQQALGQGPQFIFQYYEEEERQRGNFPDRFSGHQFPNYSSELNVNALLLGDSALYLCASSLALQGWATDTQYFGPGTRLTVL.

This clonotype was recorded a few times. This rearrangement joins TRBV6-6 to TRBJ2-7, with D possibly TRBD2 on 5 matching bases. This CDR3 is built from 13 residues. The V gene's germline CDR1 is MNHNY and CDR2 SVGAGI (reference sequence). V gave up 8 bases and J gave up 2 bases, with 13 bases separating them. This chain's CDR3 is CASGGSEAYEQYF. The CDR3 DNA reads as TGTGCCAGCGGCGGATCGGAGGCCTACGAGCAGTACTTC.

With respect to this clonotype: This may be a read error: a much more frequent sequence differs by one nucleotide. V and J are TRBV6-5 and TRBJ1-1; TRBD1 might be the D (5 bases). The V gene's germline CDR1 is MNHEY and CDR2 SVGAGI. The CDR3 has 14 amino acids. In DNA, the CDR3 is TGTGACAGCTGCTCCCCCGGGGCGAACACTGAAGCTTTCTTT. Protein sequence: CDSCSPGANTEAFF.

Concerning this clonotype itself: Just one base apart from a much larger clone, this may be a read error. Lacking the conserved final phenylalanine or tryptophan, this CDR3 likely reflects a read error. The chain's CDR3 is CASSLLDRDNEQFL. As DNA, the CDR3 is TGTGCCAGCAGCCTCCTCGACAGGGACAATGAGCAGTTCTTA. The V gene is TRBV11-2, the J gene TRBJ2-1; 7 bases agree with TRBD1. The junction had 6 bases not matched to a gene; V was cut back by 5 bases and J by 5 bases. The CDR3 totals 14 residues. The germline CDR1 and CDR2 sequences are SGHAT and FQNNGV.

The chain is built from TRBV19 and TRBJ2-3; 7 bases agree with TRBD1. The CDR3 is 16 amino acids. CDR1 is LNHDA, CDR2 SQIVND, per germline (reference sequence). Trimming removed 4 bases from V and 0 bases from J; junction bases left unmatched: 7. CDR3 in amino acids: CASSTGQAPSTDTQYF. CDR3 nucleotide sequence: TGTGCCAGTAGTACCGGACAGGCTCCTAGCACAGATACGCAGTATTTT.

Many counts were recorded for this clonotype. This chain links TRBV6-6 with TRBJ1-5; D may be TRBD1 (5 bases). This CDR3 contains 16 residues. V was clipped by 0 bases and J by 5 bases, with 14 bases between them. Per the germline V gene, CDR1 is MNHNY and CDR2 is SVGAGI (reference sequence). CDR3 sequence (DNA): TGTGCCAGCAGTTACTCGGGTCAGGGACCGGATCAGCCCCAGCATTTT. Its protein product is CASSYSGQGPDQPQHF.

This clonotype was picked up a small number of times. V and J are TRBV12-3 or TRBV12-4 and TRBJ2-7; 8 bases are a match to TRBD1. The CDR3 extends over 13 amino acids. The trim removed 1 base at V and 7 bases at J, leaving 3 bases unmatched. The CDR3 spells CASSLGRGREQYF. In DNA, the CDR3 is TGTGCCAGCAGTTTAGGCAGGGGGCGTGAGCAGTACTTC.

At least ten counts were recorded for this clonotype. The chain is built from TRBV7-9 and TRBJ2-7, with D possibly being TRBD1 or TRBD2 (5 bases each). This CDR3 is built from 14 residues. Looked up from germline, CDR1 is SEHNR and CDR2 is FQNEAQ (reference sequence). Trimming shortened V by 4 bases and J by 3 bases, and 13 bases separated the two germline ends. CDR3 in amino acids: CASSYRDAYYEQYF. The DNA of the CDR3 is TGTGCCAGCAGCTACCGGGACGCCTACTACGAGCAGTACTTC.

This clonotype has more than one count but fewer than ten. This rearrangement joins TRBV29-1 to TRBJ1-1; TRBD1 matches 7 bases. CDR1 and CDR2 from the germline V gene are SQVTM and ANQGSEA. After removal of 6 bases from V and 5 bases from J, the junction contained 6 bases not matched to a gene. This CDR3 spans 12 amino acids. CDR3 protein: CSVDRFETEAFF. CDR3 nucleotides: TGCAGCGTGGACAGGTTTGAGACTGAAGCTTTCTTT.

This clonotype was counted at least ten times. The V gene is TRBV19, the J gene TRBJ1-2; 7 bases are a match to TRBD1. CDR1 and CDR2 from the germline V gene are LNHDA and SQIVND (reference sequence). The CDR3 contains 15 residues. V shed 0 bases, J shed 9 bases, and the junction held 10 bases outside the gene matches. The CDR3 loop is CASSIERTGGRSYTF. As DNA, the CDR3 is TGTGCCAGTAGTATAGAGAGGACAGGCGGAAGGAGCTACACCTTC.

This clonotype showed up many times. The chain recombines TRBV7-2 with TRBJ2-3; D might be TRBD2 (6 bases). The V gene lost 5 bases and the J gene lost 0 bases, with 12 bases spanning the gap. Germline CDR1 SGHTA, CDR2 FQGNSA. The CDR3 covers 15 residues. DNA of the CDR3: TGTGCCAGCAGCCCACTGCGGGGTAGCACAGATACGCAGTATTTT. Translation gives CASSPLRGSTDTQYF.

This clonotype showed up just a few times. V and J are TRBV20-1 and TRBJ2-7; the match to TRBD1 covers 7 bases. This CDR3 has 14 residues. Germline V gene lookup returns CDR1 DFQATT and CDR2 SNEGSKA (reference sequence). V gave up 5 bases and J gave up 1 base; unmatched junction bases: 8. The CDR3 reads CSALDRDESYEQYF. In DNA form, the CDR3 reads TGCAGTGCTCTCGACAGGGATGAATCCTACGAGCAGTACTTC.

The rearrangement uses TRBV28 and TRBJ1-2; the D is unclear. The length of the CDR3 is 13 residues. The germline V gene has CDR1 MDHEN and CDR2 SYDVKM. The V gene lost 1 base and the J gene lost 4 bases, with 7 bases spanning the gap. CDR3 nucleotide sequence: TGTGCCAGCAGTTTATTGGCTTCCTATGGCTACACCTTC. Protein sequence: CASSLLASYGYTF.

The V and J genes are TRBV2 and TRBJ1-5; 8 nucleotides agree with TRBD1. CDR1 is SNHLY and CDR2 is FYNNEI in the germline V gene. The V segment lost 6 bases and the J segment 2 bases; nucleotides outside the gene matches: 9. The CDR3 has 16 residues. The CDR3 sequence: CASRIRQGFGNQPQHF. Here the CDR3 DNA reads TGTGCCAGCAGAATACGACAGGGGTTTGGCAATCAGCCCCAGCATTTT.